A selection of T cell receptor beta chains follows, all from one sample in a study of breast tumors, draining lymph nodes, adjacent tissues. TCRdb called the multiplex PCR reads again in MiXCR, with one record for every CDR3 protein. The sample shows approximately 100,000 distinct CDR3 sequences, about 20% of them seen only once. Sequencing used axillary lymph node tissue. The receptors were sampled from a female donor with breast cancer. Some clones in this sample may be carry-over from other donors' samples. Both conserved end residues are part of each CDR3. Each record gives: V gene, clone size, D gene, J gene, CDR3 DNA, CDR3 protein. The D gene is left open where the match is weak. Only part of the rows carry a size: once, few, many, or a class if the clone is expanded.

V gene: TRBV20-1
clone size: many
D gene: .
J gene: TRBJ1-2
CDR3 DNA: TGCAGTGCTAGGGATTATGGCTACACCTTC
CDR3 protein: CSARDYGYTF

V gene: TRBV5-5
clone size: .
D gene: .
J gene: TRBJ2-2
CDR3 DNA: TGTGCCAGCAGCTTGTCAGCGGGGAACACCGGGGAGCTGTTTTTT
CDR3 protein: CASSLSAGNTGELFF

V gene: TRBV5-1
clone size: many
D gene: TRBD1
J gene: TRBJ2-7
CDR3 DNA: TGCGCCAGCAGCTTGACACCGGGACAGGGGTACGAGCAGTACTTC
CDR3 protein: CASSLTPGQGYEQYF

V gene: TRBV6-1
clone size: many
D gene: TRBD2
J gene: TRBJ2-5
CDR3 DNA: TGTGCCAGCAGTGGGGGGGTAGCGGGGGACCAAGAGACCCAGTACTTC
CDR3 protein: CASSGGVAGDQETQYF

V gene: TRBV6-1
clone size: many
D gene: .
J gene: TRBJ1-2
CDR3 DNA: TGTGCCACCCAATGGGACGATAACTATGGCTACACCTTC
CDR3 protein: CATQWDDNYGYTF

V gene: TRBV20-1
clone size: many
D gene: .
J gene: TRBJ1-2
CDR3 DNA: TGCAGTGCTCCCAGCCGGGGAGAAACTAACTATGGCTACACCTTC
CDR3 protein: CSAPSRGETNYGYTF

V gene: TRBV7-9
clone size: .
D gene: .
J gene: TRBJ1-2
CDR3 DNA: TGTGCCAGCACCACCGGGGGGCCTGGCTACACCTTC
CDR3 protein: CASTTGGPGYTF

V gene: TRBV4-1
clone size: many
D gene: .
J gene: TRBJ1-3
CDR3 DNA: TGCGCCAGCAGCCCGGGATTTGGGCGCTCTGGAAACACCATATATTTT
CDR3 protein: CASSPGFGRSGNTIYF

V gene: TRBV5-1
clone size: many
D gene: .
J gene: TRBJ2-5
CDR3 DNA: TGCGCCAGCAGCTTGGCCACGCAGGGAGAGACCCAGTACTTC
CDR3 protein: CASSLATQGETQYF

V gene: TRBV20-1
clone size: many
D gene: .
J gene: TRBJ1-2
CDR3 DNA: TGCAGTGCTAGAGACCAGGTAACCTATGGCTACACCTTC
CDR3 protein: CSARDQVTYGYTF

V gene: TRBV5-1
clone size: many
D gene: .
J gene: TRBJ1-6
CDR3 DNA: TGCGCCAGCAGCTTTGAGGGGCTGGATTCACCCCTCCACTTT
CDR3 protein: CASSFEGLDSPLHF

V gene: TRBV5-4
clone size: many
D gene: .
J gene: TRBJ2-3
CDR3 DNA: TGTGCCAGCAGCTTTGGTCAAAGTAGTCGGTTCGCGCAGTATTTT
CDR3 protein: CASSFGQSSRFAQYF

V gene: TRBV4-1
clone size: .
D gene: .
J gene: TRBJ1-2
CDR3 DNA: TGCGCCAGCAGCCAAGATCTTGCGGGGGGCTATGGCTACACCTTC
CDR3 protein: CASSQDLAGGYGYTF

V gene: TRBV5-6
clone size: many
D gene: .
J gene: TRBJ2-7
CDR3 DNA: TGTGCCAGCAGCTCACTAGGGGACTACGAGCAGTACTTC
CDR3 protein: CASSSLGDYEQYF

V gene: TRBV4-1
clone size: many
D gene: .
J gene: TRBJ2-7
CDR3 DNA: TGCGCCAGCAGCCAAGGGAGAGGTAGTTACGAGCAGTACTTC
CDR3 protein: CASSQGRGSYEQYF

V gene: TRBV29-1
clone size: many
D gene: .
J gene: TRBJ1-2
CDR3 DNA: TGCAGCGTTGGCGGGTCTCGCTATGGCTACACCTTC
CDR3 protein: CSVGGSRYGYTF

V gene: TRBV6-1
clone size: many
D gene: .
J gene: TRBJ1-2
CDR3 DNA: TGTGCCAGCACGGAGAGGGTAGTATCCTATGGCTACACCTTC
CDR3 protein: CASTERVVSYGYTF

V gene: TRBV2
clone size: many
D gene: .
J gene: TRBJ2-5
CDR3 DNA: TGTGCCAGCAGTGTGTTCGGGAGAGACGGGACCCAGTACTTC
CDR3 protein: CASSVFGRDGTQYF

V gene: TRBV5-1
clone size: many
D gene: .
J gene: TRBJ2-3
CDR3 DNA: TGCGCCAGCAGCTTAACAGGGCTCACAGATACGCAGTATTTT
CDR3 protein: CASSLTGLTDTQYF

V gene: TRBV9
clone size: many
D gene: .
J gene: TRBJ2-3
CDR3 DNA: TGTGCCAGCAGCGTAGCTACGGGGGCAGATACGCAGTATTTT
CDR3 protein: CASSVATGADTQYF

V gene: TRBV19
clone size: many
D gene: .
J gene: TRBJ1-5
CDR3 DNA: TGTGCCAGTAGTACCGTCATCTCTAGCAATCAGCCCCAGCATTTT
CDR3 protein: CASSTVISSNQPQHF

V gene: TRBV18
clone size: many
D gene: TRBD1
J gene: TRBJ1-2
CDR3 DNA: TGTGCCAGCTCACCAGGGAACAGGGGCTATGGCTACACCTTC
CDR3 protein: CASSPGNRGYGYTF

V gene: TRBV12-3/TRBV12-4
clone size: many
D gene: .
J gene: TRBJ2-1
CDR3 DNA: TGTGCCAGCAGGAGGGACAAGTACAATGAGCAGTTCTTC
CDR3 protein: CASRRDKYNEQFF

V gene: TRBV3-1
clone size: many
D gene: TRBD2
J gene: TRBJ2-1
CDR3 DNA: TGTGCCAGCAGCCAACTAGCGGGAGAGCGAGAGCAGTTCTTC
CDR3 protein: CASSQLAGEREQFF

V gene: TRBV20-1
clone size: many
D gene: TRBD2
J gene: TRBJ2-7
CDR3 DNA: TGCAGTGCTAGAGGTCTACCTAGCGGGGGGGCCTACGAGCAGTACTTC
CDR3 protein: CSARGLPSGGAYEQYF

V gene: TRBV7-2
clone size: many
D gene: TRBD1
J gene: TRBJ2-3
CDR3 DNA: TGTGCCAGCAGCTCCTCATGGACAGGGGCAGATACGCAGTATTTT
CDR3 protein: CASSSSWTGADTQYF

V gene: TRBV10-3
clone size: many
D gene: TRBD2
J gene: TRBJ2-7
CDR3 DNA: TGTGCCATCAGTGAGTCAGCGGGAGGGCCTCACGAGCAGTACTTC
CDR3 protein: CAISESAGGPHEQYF

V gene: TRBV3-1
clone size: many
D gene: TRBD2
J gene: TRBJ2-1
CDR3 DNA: TGTGCCAGCAGCCAAGTGAGTCTAGCGGTGGAGCAGTTCTTC
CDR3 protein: CASSQVSLAVEQFF

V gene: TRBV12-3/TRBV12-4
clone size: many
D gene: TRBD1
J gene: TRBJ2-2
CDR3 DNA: TGTGCCAGCAGTACTAGGACAGGGTGGACCGGGGAGCTGTTTTTT
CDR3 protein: CASSTRTGWTGELFF

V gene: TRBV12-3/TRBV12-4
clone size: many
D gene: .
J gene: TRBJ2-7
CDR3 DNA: TGTGCCAGTCGACCCGGAGGGACCTCCTACGAGCAGTACTTC
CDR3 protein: CASRPGGTSYEQYF

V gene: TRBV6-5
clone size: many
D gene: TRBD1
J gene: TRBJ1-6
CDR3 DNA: TGTGCCAGCAGTTACCGAACAGGGGGCCATAATTCACCCCTCCACTTT
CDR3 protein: CASSYRTGGHNSPLHF

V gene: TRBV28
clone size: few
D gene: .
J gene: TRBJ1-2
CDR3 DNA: TGTGCCAGCAGGCGAAGCGGGGACTGGGGCTACACCTTC
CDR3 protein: CASRRSGDWGYTF

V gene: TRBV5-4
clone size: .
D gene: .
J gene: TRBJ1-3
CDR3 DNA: TGTGCCAGCAGCTTACAGGGATCTGCAAACACCATATATTTT
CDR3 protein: CASSLQGSANTIYF

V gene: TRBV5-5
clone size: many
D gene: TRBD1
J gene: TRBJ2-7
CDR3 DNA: TGTGCCAGCAGCCCGCCCGGACAGGTTTCTCTGTCCTACGAGCAGTACTTC
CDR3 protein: CASSPPGQVSLSYEQYF

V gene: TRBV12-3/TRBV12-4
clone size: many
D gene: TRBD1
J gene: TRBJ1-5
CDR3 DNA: TGTGCCAGCAGACTAGACAGGGGTCAGCCCCAGCATTTT
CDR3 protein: CASRLDRGQPQHF

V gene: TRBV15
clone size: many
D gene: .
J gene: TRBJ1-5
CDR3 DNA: TGTGCCACCAGCAGAGTAGGGTTTGGGGCGTATAGCAATCAGCCCCAGCATTTT
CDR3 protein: CATSRVGFGAYSNQPQHF

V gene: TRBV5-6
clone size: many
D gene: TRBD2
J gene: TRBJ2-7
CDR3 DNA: TGTGCCAGCAGCCCCGGGGGTAGCGGGGCCGCCTACGAGCAGTACTTC
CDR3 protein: CASSPGGSGAAYEQYF

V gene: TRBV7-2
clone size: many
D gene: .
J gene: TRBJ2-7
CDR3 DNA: TGTGCCAGCAGCTTGTCTAGCCACGAGCAGTACTTC
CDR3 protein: CASSLSSHEQYF

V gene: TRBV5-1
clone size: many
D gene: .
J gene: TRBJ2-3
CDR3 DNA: TGCGCCAGCAGCTTAGGACATAGCACAGATACGCAGTATTTT
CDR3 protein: CASSLGHSTDTQYF

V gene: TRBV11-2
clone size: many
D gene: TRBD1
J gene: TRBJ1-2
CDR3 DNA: TGTGCCAGCGGGGACAGGGACGGCTATGGCTACACCTTC
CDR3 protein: CASGDRDGYGYTF

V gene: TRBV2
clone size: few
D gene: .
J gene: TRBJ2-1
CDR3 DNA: TGTGCCAGCAGCCCCGACGGGTATTCGAATGGGCAGTTCTTC
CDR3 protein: CASSPDGYSNGQFF

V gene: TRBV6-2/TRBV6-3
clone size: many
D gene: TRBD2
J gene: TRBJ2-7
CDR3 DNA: TGTGCCAGCAGTTGGGGGACTAGCGGGGATCGGGCCTACGAGCAGTACTTC
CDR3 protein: CASSWGTSGDRAYEQYF

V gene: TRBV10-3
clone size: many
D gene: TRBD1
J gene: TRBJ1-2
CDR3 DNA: TGTGCCATCAGTACAGGGGGCTATGGCTACACCTTC
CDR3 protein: CAISTGGYGYTF

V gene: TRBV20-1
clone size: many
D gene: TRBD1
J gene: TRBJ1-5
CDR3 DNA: TGCAGTGCTAGTGGGTTACAGGGGGCTGAACAGCCCCAGCATTTT
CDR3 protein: CSASGLQGAEQPQHF

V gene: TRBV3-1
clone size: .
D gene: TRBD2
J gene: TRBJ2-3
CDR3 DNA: TGTGCCAGCAGCCTAGCTTTAGCGGGAGTGCCTGGAGATACGCAGTATTTT
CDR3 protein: CASSLALAGVPGDTQYF

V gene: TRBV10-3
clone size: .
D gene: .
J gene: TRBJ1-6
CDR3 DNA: TGTGCCATCAAGACTGGGGACTCTTATTCACCCCCCCACTTT
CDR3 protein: CAIKTGDSYSPPHF

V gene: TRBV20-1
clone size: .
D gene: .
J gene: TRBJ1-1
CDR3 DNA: TGCAGTGCTAGAGGGGACGGCCCGGGCGCTGAAGCTTTCTTT
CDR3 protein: CSARGDGPGAEAFF

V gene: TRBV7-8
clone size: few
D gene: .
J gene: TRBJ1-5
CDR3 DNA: TGTGCCAGCAGCTTAGACGTAGGGGGGGTGTATCAGCCCCAGCATTTT
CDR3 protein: CASSLDVGGVYQPQHF